This T cell receptor beta chain emerged from a study of identical twins. A remark on this clonotype: Its antigen is not known.

Study-level points and caveats: Monozygotic twin pairs showed more out-of-frame TCR alpha sharing than models estimated. Insertions were reduced in abundant cord blood beta clonotypes but not in memory repertoires.

cDNA carried unique molecular identifiers, and a universal primer site was added by template switching. TCRdb re-called the 5' RACE reads through MiXCR, storing one row per CDR3 protein. The sample contains under 250,000 distinct CDR3 sequences, approximately 9% of which appear only once. The CDR3 loop spans 13 amino acids. Germline V gene data show CDR1 as SNHLY and CDR2 as FYNNEI. With V trimmed by 9 bases and J by 3 bases, 2 bases remained unmatched. The rearrangement links TRBV2 to TRBJ2-3; 11 nucleotides align to TRBD2. The receptor was isolated from a woman under 30 in good health. Sequenced input: memory (CD45RO+) T cells sorted from blood. As DNA, the CDR3 is TGTGCCAGAGGGACTAGCGGAACAGATACGCAGTATTTT. Residues: CARGTSGTDTQYF.